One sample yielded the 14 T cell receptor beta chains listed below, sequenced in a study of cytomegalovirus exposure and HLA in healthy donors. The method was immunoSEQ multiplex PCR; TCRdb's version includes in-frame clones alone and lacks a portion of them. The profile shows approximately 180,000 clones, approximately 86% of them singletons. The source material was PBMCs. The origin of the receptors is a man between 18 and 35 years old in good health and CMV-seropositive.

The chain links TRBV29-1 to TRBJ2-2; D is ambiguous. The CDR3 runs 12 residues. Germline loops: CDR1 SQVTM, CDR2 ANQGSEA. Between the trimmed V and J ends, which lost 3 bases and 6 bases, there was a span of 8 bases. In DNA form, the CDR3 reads TGCAGCGTTGAGTGGGCGTCCGGGGAGCTGTTTTTT. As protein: CSVEWASGELFF.

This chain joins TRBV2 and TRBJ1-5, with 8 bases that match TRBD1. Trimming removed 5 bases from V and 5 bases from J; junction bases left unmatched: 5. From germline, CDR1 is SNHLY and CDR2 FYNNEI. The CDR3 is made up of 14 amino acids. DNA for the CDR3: TGTGCCAGCAGTCTGGACAGGGTGGATCAGCCCCAGCATTTT. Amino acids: CASSLDRVDQPQHF.

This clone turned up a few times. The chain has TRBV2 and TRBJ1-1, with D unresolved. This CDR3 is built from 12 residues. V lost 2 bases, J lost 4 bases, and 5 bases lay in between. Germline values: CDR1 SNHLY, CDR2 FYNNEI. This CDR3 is CASSERSTEAFF. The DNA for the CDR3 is TGTGCCAGCAGTGAAAGGAGCACTGAAGCTTTCTTT.

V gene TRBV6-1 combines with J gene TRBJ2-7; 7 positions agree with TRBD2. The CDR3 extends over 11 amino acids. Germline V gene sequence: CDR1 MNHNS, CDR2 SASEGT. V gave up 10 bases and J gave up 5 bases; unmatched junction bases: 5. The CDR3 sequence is CATWGGNEQYF. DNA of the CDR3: TGTGCCACCTGGGGGGGGAACGAGCAGTACTTC.

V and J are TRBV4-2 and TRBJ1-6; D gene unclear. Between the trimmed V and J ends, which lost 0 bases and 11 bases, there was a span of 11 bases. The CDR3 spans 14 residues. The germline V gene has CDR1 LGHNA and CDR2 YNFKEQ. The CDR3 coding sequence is TGTGCCAGCAGCCAAGAACTAATCAGCGCACCCCTCCACTTT. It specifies CASSQELISAPLHF.

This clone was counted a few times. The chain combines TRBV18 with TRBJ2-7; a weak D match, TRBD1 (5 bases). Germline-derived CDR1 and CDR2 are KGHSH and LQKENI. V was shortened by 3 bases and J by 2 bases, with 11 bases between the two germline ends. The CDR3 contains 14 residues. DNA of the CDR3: TGTGCCAGCTCACCTCAGACAGCTACCTACGAGCAGTACTTC. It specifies CASSPQTATYEQYF.

CDR3 loop: CASSQGERAGTEAFF. The CDR3, as DNA: TGCGCCAGCAGCCAAGGCGAAAGGGCGGGCACTGAAGCTTTCTTT. The chain is built from TRBV4-3 and TRBJ1-1, with D unresolved. Trimming cost V 1 base and J 4 bases, with 13 bases left between them. The CDR3 loop spans 15 amino acids. The germline gives CDR1 LGHNA, CDR2 YSLEER.

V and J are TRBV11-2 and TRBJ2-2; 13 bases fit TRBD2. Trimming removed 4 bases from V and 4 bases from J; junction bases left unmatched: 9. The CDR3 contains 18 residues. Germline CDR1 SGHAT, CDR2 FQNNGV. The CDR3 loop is CASSYSGLAGTTTGELFF. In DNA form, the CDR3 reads TGTGCCAGCAGCTACTCGGGACTAGCGGGGACCACCACCGGGGAGCTGTTTTTT.

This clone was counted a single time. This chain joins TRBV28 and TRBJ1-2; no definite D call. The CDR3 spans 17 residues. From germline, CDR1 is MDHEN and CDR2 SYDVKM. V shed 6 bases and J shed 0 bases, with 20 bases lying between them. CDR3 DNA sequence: TGTGCCAGCAGCTCCTTGGACTCCGCTACCCCTAACTATGGCTACACCTTC. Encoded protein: CASSSLDSATPNYGYTF.

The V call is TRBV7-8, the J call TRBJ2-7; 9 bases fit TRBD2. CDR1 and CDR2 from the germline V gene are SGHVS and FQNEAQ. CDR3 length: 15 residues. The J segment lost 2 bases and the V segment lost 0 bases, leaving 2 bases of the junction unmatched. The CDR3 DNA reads TGTGCCAGCAGCTTAGCGACTAGCGGACCCTACGAGCAGTACTTC. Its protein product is CASSLATSGPYEQYF.

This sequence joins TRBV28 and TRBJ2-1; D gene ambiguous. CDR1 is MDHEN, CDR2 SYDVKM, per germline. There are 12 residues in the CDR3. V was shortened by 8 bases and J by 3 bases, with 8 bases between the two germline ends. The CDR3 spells CASCKLYNEQFF. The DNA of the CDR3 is TGTGCCAGCTGTAAACTCTACAATGAGCAGTTCTTC.

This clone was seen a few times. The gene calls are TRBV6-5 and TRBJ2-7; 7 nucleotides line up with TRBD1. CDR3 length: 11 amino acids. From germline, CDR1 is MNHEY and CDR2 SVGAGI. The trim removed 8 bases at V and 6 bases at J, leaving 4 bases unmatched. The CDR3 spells CASDSGGEQYF. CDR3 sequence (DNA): TGTGCCAGCGATTCAGGGGGCGAGCAGTACTTC.

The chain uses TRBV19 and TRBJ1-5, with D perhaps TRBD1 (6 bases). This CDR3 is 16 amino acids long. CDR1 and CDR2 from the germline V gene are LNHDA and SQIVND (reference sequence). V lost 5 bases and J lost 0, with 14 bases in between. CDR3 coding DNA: TGTGCCAGTAGTTGGACAGCTCAATATAGCAATCAGCCCCAGCATTTT. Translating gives CASSWTAQYSNQPQHF.

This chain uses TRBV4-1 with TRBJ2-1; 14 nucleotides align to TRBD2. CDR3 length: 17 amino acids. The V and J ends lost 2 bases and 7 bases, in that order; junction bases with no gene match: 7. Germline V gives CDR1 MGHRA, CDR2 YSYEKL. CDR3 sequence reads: CASSQTRTSGGKNEQFF. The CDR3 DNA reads TGCGCCAGCAGCCAAACCCGGACTAGCGGGGGGAAGAATGAGCAGTTCTTC.